Shown below are 6 T cell receptor beta chains from a single sample sequenced in a study of HIV-infected children after antiretroviral therapy interruption. The treatment is: PENTA 11 planned treatment interruption arm or continuous ART arm. Unique molecular identifiers were included in an RNA-based 3' RACE TCR library. TCRdb ran MiXCR on the 3' RACE reads and lists one entry per CDR3 protein. The sample comprises 70,000 to 90,000 distinct CDR3 sequences, about 7% of which are singletons, and 1% to 1.3% rests with the top ten. The source was CD45RA+ CD4+ T cells from PBMCs, pooled from several time points, collected from a donor given antiretroviral therapy, either interrupted or continuous. Subset reported: naive CD4+ CD45RA+ CD45RO- T cells. The receptors were gathered from a pool of human donors with HIV.

This clonotype was recorded a few times. The CDR3, as DNA: TGTGCCAGCAGGGTAGACAGGGGGCGGGAGACCCAGTACTTC. Encoded protein: CASRVDRGRETQYF. V and J are TRBV5-6 and TRBJ2-5; TRBD1 matches 10 bases. In germline, CDR1 is SGHDT, CDR2 YYEEEE. J lost 5 bases, V lost 5 bases, and 6 bases had no gene match. The CDR3 extends over 14 amino acids.

This clonotype was observed many times. This sequence joins TRBV19 and TRBJ2-7; D perhaps matches TRBD2 (6 bases). Trimming took off 6 bases at V and 2 bases at J, with 17 bases between the two ends. Per germline, CDR1 LNHDA and CDR2 SQIVND (reference sequence). The CDR3 runs to 15 residues. CDR3 in amino acids: CASSLEPGGPYEQYF. CDR3 nucleotide sequence: TGTGCCAGTAGCCTAGAACCCGGGGGTCCCTACGAGCAGTACTTC.

This clonotype was detected ten times or more. The V call is TRBV7-2, the J call TRBJ1-2; D ambiguous. The V end lost 5 bases, the J end lost 7 bases, and 14 bases lay between the germline ends. Germline assignment: CDR1 SGHTA and CDR2 FQGNSA. The CDR3 contains 13 residues. Here the CDR3 reads CASSRGFPGGYTF. The CDR3 coding sequence is TGTGCCAGCAGCCGAGGGTTCCCCGGTGGCTACACCTTC.

This clonotype was counted ten times or more. The chain joins TRBV24-1 to TRBJ2-1; D may match TRBD1 or TRBD2 (5 bases each). This CDR3 is built from 14 residues. CDR1 KGHDR and CDR2 SFDVKD come from the germline V gene. Trimming pared 2 bases from V and 7 bases from J, leaving 11 bases between. CDR3 nucleotides: TGTGCCACCAGTGATTCCTTGGGGGTTAATGAGCAGTTCTTC. The encoded protein is CATSDSLGVNEQFF.

This clonotype was detected only a few times. The chain joins TRBV12-3 or TRBV12-4 to TRBJ2-7; possible D gene TRBD2, 5 bases. The CDR3 sequence is 11 residues long. V was shortened by 7 bases and J by 6 bases, with 10 bases between the two germline ends. The chain's CDR3 is CASIEGGEQYF. The CDR3 DNA reads as TGTGCCAGCATAGAGGGTGGCGAGCAGTACTTC.

This clonotype was counted ten times or more. V gene TRBV20-1 combines with J gene TRBJ1-5, with 8 bases that match TRBD1. The CDR3 totals 16 residues. V was clipped by 4 bases and J by 5 bases; unmatched bases: 13. Germline V gene data show CDR1 as DFQATT and CDR2 as SNEGSKA (reference sequence). CDR3 region: CSATYSRQGTDQPQHF. The CDR3 DNA reads TGCAGTGCTACCTATTCGAGACAGGGGACGGATCAGCCCCAGCATTTT.